Listed here are 23 T cell receptor beta chains from one sample, sequenced in a study of PD-1 blockade in classical Hodgkin lymphoma. Measured with immunoSEQ multiplex PCR; TCRdb has only the in-frame clones, and not every one. The sample holds fewer than 65,000 clones; around 91% are singletons and the top ten take roughly 15%. Brentuximab vedotin exposure varied, and every patient relapsed after autologous stem cell transplantation. The specimen was peripheral blood mononuclear cells (PBMCs), collected at baseline. These receptor sequences come from a human donor with classical Hodgkin lymphoma.

This clone was recorded once. This CDR3 is CASSPNGGYSYNEQFF. The CDR3 nucleotides are TGTGCCAGCAGCCCGAACGGGGGATATTCCTACAATGAGCAGTTCTTC. The V and J genes are TRBV5-6 and TRBJ2-1, with D possibly TRBD2 on 6 matching bases. CDR1 and CDR2 (germline): SGHDT, YYEEEE. Trimming cost V 4 bases and J 1 base, with 15 bases left between them. The length of the CDR3 is 16 residues.

This chain uses TRBV5-1 with TRBJ2-1; TRBD2 aligns across 11 bases. Germline assignment: CDR1 SGHRS and CDR2 YFSETQ. CDR3 size: 17 residues. After removal of 2 bases from V and 7 bases from J, the junction contained 11 bases not matched to a gene. CDR3 DNA: TGCGCCAGCAGCTTTGGGGTTAGCGGGGGGGCCGTGAATGAGCAGTTCTTC. Translated, it gives CASSFGVSGGAVNEQFF. The whole variable domain, remainder taken from reference TRBV5-1 and TRBJ2-1, is KAGVTQTPRYLIKTRGQQVTLSCSPISGHRSVSWYQQTPGQGLQFLFEYFSETQRNKGNFPGRFSGRQFSNSRSEMNVSTLELGDSALYLCASSFGVSGGAVNEQFFGPGTRLTVL.

The V gene is TRBV19, the J gene TRBJ2-7; 8 positions match TRBD2. Per the germline V gene, CDR1 is LNHDA and CDR2 is SQIVND (reference sequence). CDR3 size: 15 residues. V dropped 4 bases and J dropped 1; count of bases not matched to a gene: 6. The CDR3 region is CASSTLAGSSYEQYF. In DNA, the CDR3 is TGTGCCAGTAGTACGTTAGCGGGGTCTTCCTACGAGCAGTACTTC.

The chain has TRBV10-3 and TRBJ1-6, with D possibly matching TRBD1 (5 bases). The CDR3 consists of 16 residues. Trimming cost V 4 bases and J 0 bases, with 10 bases left between them. The V gene's germline CDR1 is ENHRY and CDR2 SYGVKD. For the CDR3, the DNA is TGTGCCATCAGTGCCTCAGGGAGCTCCTATAATTCACCCCTCCACTTT. Residues: CAISASGSSYNSPLHF.

In this sample, this clone turned up once. The genes are TRBV13 and TRBJ1-1, with TRBD1 matching over 7 bases. Germline CDR1 reads PRHDT; CDR2 reads FYEKMQ (reference sequence). The J segment lost 0 bases and the V segment lost 5 bases, leaving 9 bases of the junction unmatched. The CDR3 covers 16 residues. The CDR3 nucleotides are TGTGCCAGCAGCCCGTCGGAGACAGGGATGAACACTGAAGCTTTCTTT. Protein product: CASSPSETGMNTEAFF.

The chain is built from TRBV7-9 and TRBJ1-1, with D perhaps matching TRBD1 (6 bases). Germline CDR1 is SEHNR and CDR2 is FQNEAQ (reference sequence). The V and J ends lost 4 bases and 5 bases respectively, with 14 bases between them. The CDR3 has 14 residues. The CDR3, as DNA: TGTGCCAGCAGCTCAACAGGGTGGGATACTGAAGCTTTCTTT. The encoded protein is CASSSTGWDTEAFF.

The chain recombines TRBV19 with TRBJ1-6; no reliable D call. This CDR3 has 16 amino acids. In germline, CDR1 is LNHDA, CDR2 SQIVND (reference sequence). Between the trimmed V and J ends, which lost 6 bases and 4 bases, there was a span of 16 bases. The CDR3 coding sequence is TGTGCCAGTAGCACCGACTACGGGAGTTATAATTCACCCCTCCACTTT. Its translation is CASSTDYGSYNSPLHF.

The sample holds one count of this clone. The chain links TRBV27 to TRBJ2-7; D could derive from TRBD1 or TRBD2 (6 bases each). The V gene lost 2 bases and the J gene lost 4 bases, with 15 bases spanning the gap. Per the germline V gene, CDR1 is MNHEY and CDR2 is SMNVEV (reference sequence). This CDR3 spans 15 amino acids. CDR3 sequence: CASSLEHRGPYEQYF. In nucleotides, the CDR3 is TGTGCCAGCAGTTTAGAACACCGGGGGCCTTACGAGCAGTACTTC.

This chain connects TRBV23-1 to TRBJ1-2; D is uncertain. TRBV23-1 is marked as an open reading frame, function uncertain. The CDR3 is 12 amino acids. Trimming took off 5 bases at V and 5 bases at J, with 9 bases between the two ends. Here the CDR3 reads CASSTSKYGYTF. The DNA of the CDR3 is TGCGCCAGCAGTACATCCAAATATGGCTACACCTTC.

This sequence joins TRBV18 and TRBJ2-2; unclear D gene. The V and J ends lost 3 bases and 1 base respectively, with 9 bases between them. From germline, CDR1 is KGHSH and CDR2 LQKENI. The CDR3 runs to 15 residues. The CDR3 reads CASSPQRENTGELFF. The CDR3 DNA is TGTGCCAGCTCACCGCAGAGAGAGAACACCGGGGAGCTGTTTTTT. Full variable domain (outside the CDR3, taken from reference TRBV18 and TRBJ2-2): NAGVMQNPRHLVRRRGQEARLRCSPMKGHSHVYWYRQLPEEGLKFMVYLQKENIIDESGMPKERFSAEFPKEGPSILRIQQVVRGDSAAYFCASSPQRENTGELFFGEGSRLTVL.

The rearrangement joins TRBV30 to TRBJ2-4, with 8 bases that match TRBD1. This CDR3 has 15 amino acids. V was clipped by 1 base and J by 1 base; unmatched bases: 3. The germline CDR1 and CDR2 sequences are GTSNPN and SVGIG (reference sequence). The CDR3, as DNA: TGTGCCTGGAGTGGTAACAGGGGGGCCAAAAACATTCAGTACTTC. Translation gives CAWSGNRGAKNIQYF.

This chain links TRBV10-1 with TRBJ2-5, with a tentative D call TRBD2 (5 bases). This CDR3 has 15 amino acids. Germline lookup yields CDR1 WNHNN and CDR2 SYGVQD (reference sequence). V dropped 3 bases and J dropped 5 bases, with 16 bases sitting between them. The CDR3 region is CASSEVARPDETQYF. CDR3 bases: TGCGCCAGCAGTGAAGTAGCGAGGCCTGATGAGACCCAGTACTTC.

This clone was counted only a few times. Given a much more abundant clone one base away, this may be a read error. Other DNA sequences in the same sample also yield this CDR3. The chain employs TRBV30 and TRBJ1-1; D is undetermined. Deletions cut 1 base from V and 1 base from J, with 10 bases between. Germline-derived CDR1 and CDR2 are GTSNPN and SVGIG (reference sequence). The CDR3 is made up of 14 amino acids. The CDR3 loop is CAWSDFRPNTEAFF. The CDR3 region has the DNA TGTGCCTGGAGTGATTTCAGACCGAACACTGAAGCTTTCTTT.

The genes are TRBV9 and TRBJ2-5; D gene ambiguous. Deletions cut 4 bases from V and 1 base from J, with 17 bases between. CDR3 size: 16 residues. Germline V CDR1 and CDR2: SGDLS, YYNGEE. The CDR3: CASSPGFGGTQETQYF. CDR3 bases: TGTGCCAGCAGCCCCGGCTTCGGCGGAACCCAAGAGACCCAGTACTTC.

This rearrangement joins TRBV19 to TRBJ2-3, with 7 bases that match TRBD1. The germline CDR1 and CDR2 sequences are LNHDA and SQIVND (reference sequence). The junction had 3 bases not matched to a gene; V was cut back by 5 bases and J by 1 base. CDR3 length: 14 residues. The CDR3 loop is CASSWDSRTDTQYF. The CDR3 DNA sequence: TGTGCCAGTAGTTGGGACAGCCGCACAGATACGCAGTATTTT.

The chain is built from TRBV5-4 and TRBJ2-7; perhaps D is TRBD1 or TRBD2 (5 bases each). Germline CDR1 and CDR2: SGHNT and YYREEE (reference sequence). The CDR3 is 16 amino acids. With 4 bases removed from V and 0 bases from J, the gap between germline ends came to 17 bases. The CDR3 bases are TGTGCCAGCAGCCCCCGTAGGGACCGTAGCTCCTACGAGCAGTACTTC. The encoded protein is CASSPRRDRSSYEQYF.

The chain recombines TRBV6-6 with TRBJ1-5, with D unresolved. This CDR3 comprises 15 residues. Looked up from germline, CDR1 is MNHNY and CDR2 is SVGAGI (reference sequence). The V end was cut by 8 bases, the J end by 0 bases, with 14 bases between. CDR3 sequence (DNA): TGTGCCAGCCGGGGTCGCGAGGTTAGCAATCAGCCCCAGCATTTT. Translation gives CASRGREVSNQPQHF.

V is TRBV5-6 and J is TRBJ2-7; TRBD1 might be the D (5 bases). The CDR3 is 12 residues long. Germline V lookup: CDR1 SGHDT, CDR2 YYEEEE. V lost 7 bases to trimming and J lost 2 bases, with 10 bases between them. In nucleotides, the CDR3 is TGTGCCAGCTCGACAGTACCCTACGAGCAGTACTTC. It yields the protein CASSTVPYEQYF. The variable domain in full, completed from reference TRBV5-6 and TRBJ2-7, reads DAGVTQSPTHLIKTRGQQVTLRCSPKSGHDTVSWYQQALGQGPQFIFQYYEEEERQRGNFPDRFSGHQFPNYSSELNVNALLLGDSALYLCASSTVPYEQYFGPGTRLTVT.

This chain uses TRBV5-1 with TRBJ1-4; D unclear. CDR3 length equals 13 residues. Germline lookup yields CDR1 SGHRS and CDR2 YFSETQ. The V end lost 4 bases, the J end lost 11 bases, and 15 bases lay between the germline ends. The CDR3: CASSDAGSWKLFF. In nucleotides, the CDR3 is TGCGCCAGCAGCGACGCAGGTTCGTGGAAACTGTTTTTT.

The J gene is TRBJ2-3, the V gene TRBV14, with TRBD2 identical over 8 bases. The CDR3 totals 17 residues. Germline V lookup: CDR1 SGHDN, CDR2 FVKESK. V lost 4 bases to trimming and J lost 2 bases; unmatched junction nucleotides: 11. The CDR3 region has the DNA TGTGCCAGCAGCCGTCGACTAGCGTCGGGACTCACAGATACGCAGTATTTT. Its translation is CASSRRLASGLTDTQYF.

The chain links TRBV4-1 to TRBJ1-6; 7 bases match TRBD1. V trimming: 3 bases; J trimming: 7 bases; junction bases outside the gene matches: 15. In germline, CDR1 is MGHRA, CDR2 YSYEKL. CDR3 size: 18 residues. The CDR3 DNA sequence: TGCGCCAGCAGCCACCTCAGGAGGGTGACAGGGACGAATTCACCCCTCCACTTT. Its translation is CASSHLRRVTGTNSPLHF.

V is TRBV19 and J is TRBJ1-5; 8 nucleotides agree with TRBD1. The J segment lost 6 bases and the V segment lost 4 bases, leaving 8 bases of the junction unmatched. Germline-derived CDR1 and CDR2 are LNHDA and SQIVND (reference sequence). The CDR3 is made up of 15 amino acids. The CDR3 sequence: CASSRAAGGPQPQHF. CDR3 bases: TGTGCCAGTAGTAGGGCGGCAGGGGGCCCTCAGCCCCAGCATTTT.

By share, this clone counts as medium-sized (0.01 to 0.1%). This chain joins TRBV19 and TRBJ1-1, with D possibly TRBD1 on 6 matching bases. The CDR3 is 16 amino acids. V was pared by 3 bases and J by 3 bases, with 17 bases between. Per germline, CDR1 LNHDA and CDR2 SQIVND (reference sequence). The CDR3, as DNA: TGTGCCAGTAGTATTGGGGGGGCCCTTGGGGACACTGAAGCTTTCTTT. Its protein is CASSIGGALGDTEAFF. The whole variable domain, remainder taken from reference TRBV19 and TRBJ1-1, is DGGITQSPKYLFRKEGQNVTLSCEQNLNHDAMYWYRQDPGQGLRLIYYSQIVNDFQKGDIAEGYSVSREKKESFPLTVTSAQKNPTAFYLCASSIGGALGDTEAFFGQGTRLTVV.